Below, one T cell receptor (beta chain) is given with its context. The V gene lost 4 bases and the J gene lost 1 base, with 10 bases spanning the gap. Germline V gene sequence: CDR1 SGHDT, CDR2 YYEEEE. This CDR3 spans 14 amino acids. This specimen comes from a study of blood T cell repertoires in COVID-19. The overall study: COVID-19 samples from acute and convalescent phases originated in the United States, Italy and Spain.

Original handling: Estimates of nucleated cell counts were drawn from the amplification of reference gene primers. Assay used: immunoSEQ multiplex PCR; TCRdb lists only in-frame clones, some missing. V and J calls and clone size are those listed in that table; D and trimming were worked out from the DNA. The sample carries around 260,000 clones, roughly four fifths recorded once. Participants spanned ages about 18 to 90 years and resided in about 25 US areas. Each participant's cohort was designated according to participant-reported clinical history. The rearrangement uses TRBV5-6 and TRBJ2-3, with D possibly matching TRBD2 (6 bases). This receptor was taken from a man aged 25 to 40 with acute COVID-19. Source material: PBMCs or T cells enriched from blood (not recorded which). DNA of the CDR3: TGTGCCAGCAGCGGGGGGTCGGGCACAGATACGCAGTATTTT. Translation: CASSGGSGTDTQYF.